Listed below are T cell receptor beta chains from one sample, sequenced in a study of T cells in Graves' hyperthyroidism and ophthalmopathy. From the multiplex PCR reads, TCRdb called clonotypes with MiXCR, one entry per CDR3 protein. The data show 500,000 to 650,000 distinct CDR3 sequences, 46% seen once. The sample consisted of peripheral blood or thyroid tissue (not recorded which). Receptor source: an adult woman with Graves' disease, either hyperthyroidism or ophthalmopathy (not recorded which). The CDR3 runs from the conserved cysteine through the conserved F or W. Fields, in order: clone size, V gene, D gene, J gene, CDR3 protein, CDR3 DNA. A D gene is named only where the DNA matches it firmly. Size values are once, few and many counts, or a class for expanded clones, and some rows have none.

>.|TRBV29-1|TRBD2|TRBJ2-7
CSLGLTGGEQYF
TGCAGCTTAGGCCTCACGGGGGGCGAGCAGTACTTC
>.|TRBV24-1|TRBD1|TRBJ1-1
CATSDRGTEAFF
TGTGCCACCAGCGACAGGGGGACTGAAGCTTTCTTT
>many|TRBV7-8|.|TRBJ1-6
CASSLTRTPDSPLHF
TGTGCCAGCAGCCTCACCCGGACTCCTGATTCACCCCTCCACTTT
>.|TRBV10-3|.|TRBJ2-2
CAIRPGARELFF
TGTGCCATCAGGCCGGGGGCCCGGGAGCTGTTTTTT
>.|TRBV5-1|.|TRBJ1-5
CASSLADCRSNQPQHF
TGCGCCAGCAGCTTGGCCGACTGCAGAAGCAATCAGCCCCAGCATTTT
>.|TRBV15|TRBD1|TRBJ1-2
CATSRGQGNNYGYTF
TGTGCCACCAGCAGGGGACAGGGGAATAACTATGGCTACACCTTC
>.|TRBV24-1|.|TRBJ2-5
CATSMKETQYF
TGTGCCACCAGCATGAAAGAGACCCAGTACTTC
>.|TRBV9|.|TRBJ2-1
CASSVQPTGDEQFF
TGTGCCAGCAGCGTGCAACCTACGGGCGATGAGCAGTTCTTC
>.|TRBV7-8|.|TRBJ1-5
CASSSTIQPQHF
TGTGCCAGCAGCTCCACGATTCAGCCCCAGCATTTT
>.|TRBV27|TRBD1|TRBJ1-5
CASSSPRQGLGPQHF
TGTGCCAGCAGTTCCCCGAGACAGGGCCTGGGGCCCCAGCATTTT
>once|TRBV7-7|.|TRBJ1-5
CASSLDVAGGNQPQHF
TGTGCTAGCAGCTTAGATGTGGCAGGGGGCAATCAGCCCCAGCATTTT